This entry lists 17 T cell receptor beta chains sequenced from one sample in a study of T cell responses to AZD1222 COVID-19 vaccine. Data came from immunoSEQ multiplex PCR; TCRdb stores just in-frame clones and leaves some out. The table lists 160,000 or so clones, 92% of them singletons. Source: peripheral blood, taken on day 0 of MenACWY control vaccination. These receptor sequences come from an adult in good health.

The chain combines TRBV5-1 with TRBJ1-6, with D perhaps matching TRBD1 (6 bases). Germline V CDR1 and CDR2: SGHRS, YFSETQ. This CDR3 has 14 residues. The V gene lost 0 bases and the J gene lost 6 bases, with 7 bases spanning the gap. In nucleotides, the CDR3 is TGCGCCAGCAGCTTGGCAGGGGCTAATTCACCCCTCCACTTT. Encoded protein: CASSLAGANSPLHF.

The chain recombines TRBV30 with TRBJ1-4; D may be TRBD1 (6 bases). The V and J ends lost 5 bases and 7 bases respectively, with 14 bases between them. This CDR3 comprises 13 residues. Per germline, CDR1 GTSNPN and CDR2 SVGIG (reference sequence). The CDR3 reads CAWDQGRGEKLFF. The CDR3 nucleotides are TGTGCCTGGGATCAGGGGCGGGGTGAAAAACTGTTTTTT.

The chain combines TRBV4-3 with TRBJ2-2; 7 nucleotides agree with TRBD1. Germline V lookup: CDR1 LGHNA, CDR2 YSLEER. J was trimmed by 3 bases and V by 1 base; bases with no gene match: 2. The CDR3 has 15 residues. In nucleotides, the CDR3 is TGCGCCAGCAGCCAAGGGACAGGCTACACCGGGGAGCTGTTTTTT. Residues: CASSQGTGYTGELFF.

CDR3 DNA: TGTGCTAGTGGTTCGTCACCGGGGGGGGGCCAGGAGACCCAGTACTTC. Its protein is CASGSSPGGGQETQYF. The genes are TRBV12-5 and TRBJ2-5; 8 bases align to TRBD2. V shed 4 bases and J 5 bases; nucleotides not matched to a gene: 12. Germline V gene lookup returns CDR1 LGHNT and CDR2 FRNRAP. The CDR3 spans 16 residues.

The chain links TRBV12-3 or TRBV12-4 to TRBJ2-7; D unclear. The CDR3 contains 13 residues. V dropped 4 bases and J dropped 0 bases, with 7 bases sitting between them. CDR3 in amino acids: CASSSGVSYEQYF. The CDR3 DNA is TGTGCCAGCAGTTCTGGGGTCTCCTACGAGCAGTACTTC.

This chain links TRBV21-1 with TRBJ2-7; the table's D gene call, TRBD2, was not cross checked with the DNA. TRBV21-1 is tagged as a pseudogene. This CDR3 region has 13 residues. The CDR3 region is CASSCDNPYEQYF. The CDR3 DNA follows: TGTGCCAGCAGTTGCGATAACCCCTACGAGCAGTACTTC.

The chain combines TRBV4-3 with TRBJ1-3; D is ambiguous. The CDR3 consists of 17 residues. The V end lost 1 base, the J end lost 0 bases, and 13 bases lay between the germline ends. Germline V gene sequence: CDR1 LGHNA, CDR2 YSLEER. For the CDR3, the DNA is TGCGCCAGCAGCCAAGGGACGGCGGCTAGCTCTGGAAACACCATATATTTT. Translation: CASSQGTAASSGNTIYF.

The chain joins TRBV7-9 to TRBJ1-2; TRBD1 matches at 12 bases. Germline values: CDR1 SEHNR, CDR2 FQNEAQ (reference sequence). This CDR3 region has 17 residues. The trim removed 0 bases at V and 0 bases at J, leaving 2 bases unmatched. CDR3 DNA sequence: TGTGCCAGCAGCTTAGCCGGGACAGGGGGCCCTAACTATGGCTACACCTTC. It codes for CASSLAGTGGPNYGYTF.

The gene calls are TRBV28 and TRBJ1-3; 8 bases agree with TRBD1. Trimming took 5 bases from V and 2 from J; bases not matched to a gene: 14. This CDR3 is built from 18 residues. Per germline, CDR1 MDHEN and CDR2 SYDVKM. The CDR3 protein is CASSPRGLGQAAGNTIYF. CDR3 nucleotide sequence: TGTGCCAGCAGTCCTAGGGGGTTGGGACAGGCAGCTGGAAACACCATATATTTT.

The rearrangement joins TRBV7-6 to TRBJ2-1; possibly TRBD2 for D (6 bases). Germline-derived CDR1 and CDR2 are SGHVS and FNYEAQ. This CDR3 has 13 amino acids. V lost 4 bases, J lost 8 bases, and 12 bases lay in between. The CDR3 coding sequence is TGTGCCAGCAGCTCACTCGGGAGATATGAGCAGTTCTTC. Its protein is CASSSLGRYEQFF. The full variable domain, in which reference TRBV7-6 and TRBJ2-1 provide the parts outside the CDR3, is GAGVSQSPRYKVTKRGQDVALRCDPISGHVSLYWYRQALGQGPEFLTYFNYEAQQDKSGLPNDRFSAERPEGSISTLTIQRTEQRDSAMYRCASSSLGRYEQFFGPGTRLTVL.

The chain is built from TRBV2 and TRBJ1-1; D is uncertain. The length of the CDR3 is 12 residues. V lost 0 bases and J lost 8, with 7 bases in between. Looked up from germline, CDR1 is SNHLY and CDR2 is FYNNEI. The CDR3 bases are TGTGCCAGCAGTGAAGCGGCGAGGGAAGCTTTCTTT. It specifies CASSEAAREAFF. Full variable domain (missing parts from reference TRBV2 and TRBJ1-1): EPEVTQTPSHQVTQMGQEVILRCVPISNHLYFYWYRQILGQKVEFLVSFYNNEISEKSEIFDDQFSVERPDGSNFTLKIRSTKLEDSAMYFCASSEAAREAFFGQGTRLTVV.

J is TRBJ2-5 and V is TRBV28, with TRBD2 matching over 8 bases. From germline, CDR1 is MDHEN and CDR2 SYDVKM. V shed 6 bases, J shed 4 bases, and the junction held 16 bases outside the gene matches. This CDR3 region has 17 residues. The CDR3 nucleotides read TGTGCCAGCAGCCACCCCCGGGAGGGTTGGGTGTTAGAGACCCAGTACTTC. This gives the protein CASSHPREGWVLETQYF.

This clone was picked up one time. The chain couples TRBV14 to TRBJ1-2; no clear D gene. Trimming took 0 bases from V and 8 from J, leaving 10 bases between them. CDR3 length: 13 amino acids. CDR1 and CDR2 (germline): SGHDN, FVKESK. CDR3 sequence: CASSQDLHGGYTF. CDR3 coding DNA: TGTGCCAGCAGCCAAGATCTACACGGGGGCTACACCTTC.

Turning to this clone: Different DNA sequences within this sample yield the same CDR3. V usage is TRBV28 and J usage is TRBJ1-1; D ambiguous. Deletions cut 2 bases from V and 6 bases from J, with 4 bases between. Germline V CDR1 and CDR2: MDHEN, SYDVKM. This CDR3 has 11 amino acids. CDR3 protein: CASSLTAEAFF. The CDR3 DNA sequence: TGTGCCAGCAGTTTAACCGCTGAAGCTTTCTTT.

The rearrangement uses TRBV28 and TRBJ2-1; D remains ambiguous. This CDR3 is built from 10 residues. The germline CDR1 and CDR2 sequences are MDHEN and SYDVKM. V was shortened by 3 bases and J by 7 bases, with 1 base between the two germline ends. The CDR3 sequence is CASSFNEQFF. CDR3 in DNA: TGTGCCAGCAGTTTTAATGAGCAGTTCTTC. The whole variable domain, remainder taken from reference TRBV28 and TRBJ2-1, is DVKVTQSSRYLVKRTGEKVFLECVQDMDHENMFWYRQDPGLGLRLIYFSYDVKMKEKGDIPEGYSVSREKKERFSLILESASTNQTSMYLCASSFNEQFFGPGTRLTVL.

CDR3 loop: CASSSVANSPLHF. In DNA form, the CDR3 reads TGTGCCAGCAGCTCGGTTGCAAATTCACCCCTCCACTTT. This chain joins TRBV7-3 and TRBJ1-6; the D is unclear. The germline V and J ends were trimmed by 4 bases and 7 bases, with 8 bases remaining between them. The germline CDR1 and CDR2 sequences are SGHTA and FQGTGA. This CDR3 is 13 amino acids long.

In DNA form, the CDR3 reads TGTGCCAGCTCACCGCCCGGGACAGATGACTATGGCTACACCTTC. Amino acids: CASSPPGTDDYGYTF. The chain uses TRBV18 and TRBJ1-2; 7 nucleotides line up with TRBD1. The CDR3 length is 15 residues. The germline gives CDR1 KGHSH, CDR2 LQKENI. V lost 3 bases to trimming and J lost 3 bases; unmatched junction nucleotides: 7.